The 16 T cell receptor beta chains presented below share a single source sample, sequenced in a study of radiation and T cells in renal cell carcinoma. Profiled with immunoSEQ multiplex PCR; TCRdb holds only in-frame clones, not every one. The repertoire holds 15,000 to 20,000 clones, with about three fifths as singletons. Treatment denoted: treatment-naive control, cytoreductive nephrectomy. The sequencing used tumor tissue, collected from a patient whose treatment was nephrectomy without radiotherapy. Every receptor here comes from a man aged 45-65 years with renal cell carcinoma.

As DNA, the CDR3 is TGTGCCAGCAGCTCCCTCGGGACAGGGATTGATGGCTACACCTTC. It is translated as CASSSLGTGIDGYTF. This chain uses TRBV7-2 with TRBJ1-2; 9 bases are shared with TRBD1. After removal of 4 bases from V and 6 bases from J, the junction contained 9 bases not matched to a gene. CDR1 and CDR2 (germline): SGHTA, FQGNSA. The CDR3 is 15 amino acids.

The table lists this clone with a count of one. The V call is TRBV9, the J call TRBJ2-3; D is uncertain. CDR1 and CDR2 (germline): SGDLS, YYNGEE. This CDR3 has 17 residues. V was clipped by 6 bases and J by 2 bases, with 22 bases between them. In DNA form, the CDR3 reads TGTGCCAGCACCCCGTCGTCCAGGAGAAGCGTCACAGATACGCAGTATTTT. Protein product: CASTPSSRRSVTDTQYF.

CDR3 amino acids: CASSLVESEQYF. DNA for the CDR3: TGTGCCAGCAGCTTGGTGGAATCCGAGCAGTACTTC. The V gene is TRBV5-4, the J gene TRBJ2-7; D is uncertain. This CDR3 contains 12 residues. Deletions cut 0 bases from V and 6 bases from J, with 7 bases between. CDR1 SGHNT and CDR2 YYREEE come from the germline V gene (reference sequence).

This clone came up a few times. This rearrangement joins TRBV19 to TRBJ2-7; D gene uncertain. The V and J ends lost 9 bases and 0 bases respectively, with 6 bases between them. From germline, CDR1 is LNHDA and CDR2 SQIVND (reference sequence). This CDR3 comprises 11 residues. CDR3 amino acids: CASRNSYEQYF. The CDR3, as DNA: TGTGCCAGCAGGAACTCCTACGAGCAGTACTTC.

The sample holds one count of this clone. V is TRBV7-2 and J is TRBJ1-1; possible D gene TRBD1, 5 bases. The germline V and J ends were trimmed by 3 bases and 5 bases, with 10 bases remaining between them. Germline CDR1 reads SGHTA; CDR2 reads FQGNSA. The CDR3 has 13 residues. Written as DNA, the CDR3 is TGTGCCAGCAGCTTGTCGCAGGGAACTGAAGCTTTCTTT. Protein sequence: CASSLSQGTEAFF. Full variable domain (outside the CDR3, taken from reference TRBV7-2 and TRBJ1-1): GAGVSQSPSNKVTEKGKDVELRCDPISGHTALYWYRQSLGQGLEFLIYFQGNSAPDKSGLPSDRFSAERTGGSVSTLTIQRTQQEDSAVYLCASSLSQGTEAFFGQGTRLTVV.

A few counts support this clone. The J gene is TRBJ1-1, the V gene TRBV5-1, with D unresolved. Germline lookup yields CDR1 SGHRS and CDR2 YFSETQ. V lost 5 bases, J lost 3 bases, and 14 bases lay in between. This CDR3 has 14 amino acids. DNA for the CDR3: TGCGCCAGCAGATTTGGGGTAAGGTACACTGAAGCTTTCTTT. Translating gives CASRFGVRYTEAFF.

In this sample, this clone turned up a few times. The chain combines TRBV6-6 with TRBJ1-2; the D is unclear. The CDR3 covers 13 residues. The V end lost 3 bases, the J end lost 3 bases, and 8 bases lay between the germline ends. The germline CDR1 and CDR2 sequences are MNHNY and SVGAGI (reference sequence). This chain's CDR3 is CASSYRIDYGYTF. DNA for the CDR3: TGTGCCAGCAGTTATAGGATAGACTATGGCTACACCTTC.

This clone is deemed medium-sized. The CDR3 sequence: CASSQDQSISYEQYF. DNA of the CDR3: TGCGCCAGCAGCCAAGATCAGTCTATAAGCTACGAGCAGTACTTC. The rearrangement joins TRBV4-1 to TRBJ2-7, with D unclear. The CDR3 length is 15 residues. The germline V gene encodes CDR1 MGHRA and CDR2 YSYEKL. Trimming pared 0 bases from V and 3 bases from J, leaving 12 bases between.

The V gene is TRBV7-2, the J gene TRBJ2-2, with 9 bases that match TRBD1. Germline assignment: CDR1 SGHTA and CDR2 FQGNSA. Trimming at V came to 4 bases and at J to 0 bases, leaving 3 bases not matched to a gene. The CDR3 is made up of 16 amino acids. This CDR3 is CASSWTGVTNTGELFF. The CDR3 DNA follows: TGTGCCAGCAGCTGGACAGGGGTGACGAACACCGGGGAGCTGTTTTTT.

The genes are TRBV19 and TRBJ2-3; TRBD2 might be the D (5 bases). The CDR3 covers 12 residues. Deletions cut 7 bases from V and 3 bases from J, with 8 bases between. Germline V gives CDR1 LNHDA, CDR2 SQIVND (reference sequence). CDR3: CASTRGTDTQYF. For the CDR3, the DNA is TGTGCCAGTACCCGAGGGACAGATACGCAGTATTTT.

The chain joins TRBV5-1 to TRBJ2-1; 9 positions agree with TRBD2. The CDR3 length is 15 residues. J gave up 4 bases and V 5 bases, and 7 bases lay outside the gene matches. Germline V CDR1 and CDR2: SGHRS, YFSETQ. DNA of the CDR3: TGCGCCAGCAGAGTCCAGACTAGCGGATACAATGAGCAGTTCTTC. This sequence encodes CASRVQTSGYNEQFF.

The chain combines TRBV7-6 with TRBJ1-1; D is uncertain. This CDR3 comprises 13 residues. Trimming cost V 2 bases and J 1 base, with 5 bases left between them. In germline, CDR1 is SGHVS, CDR2 FNYEAQ. CDR3 DNA sequence: TGTGCCAGCAGCTTATCCGAGAACACTGAAGCTTTCTTT. Translating gives CASSLSENTEAFF.

J is TRBJ1-5 and V is TRBV6-1, with 7 bases aligning to TRBD1. The CDR3 spans 13 residues. The ends lost 8 bases at V and 1 base at J; junction bases unmatched: 2. Per the germline V gene, CDR1 is MNHNS and CDR2 is SASEGT. The CDR3: CASDRESNQPQHF. In nucleotides, the CDR3 is TGTGCCAGCGACAGGGAAAGCAATCAGCCCCAGCATTTT.

The chain links TRBV9 to TRBJ1-1, with TRBD1 matching over 8 bases. V was pared by 3 bases and J by 3 bases, with 13 bases of the junction left unmatched. This CDR3 is built from 17 residues. Germline CDR1 SGDLS, CDR2 YYNGEE. CDR3 in amino acids: CASSAGQAMGRDTEAFF. As DNA, the CDR3 is TGTGCCAGCAGCGCGGGACAGGCCATGGGAAGGGACACTGAAGCTTTCTTT. The complete variable domain, with remaining parts taken from reference TRBV9 and TRBJ1-1, reads DSGVTQTPKHLITATGQRVTLRCSPRSGDLSVYWYQQSLDQGLQFLIQYYNGEERAKGNILERFSAQQFPDLHSELNLSSLELGDSALYFCASSAGQAMGRDTEAFFGQGTRLTVV.

The CDR3 DNA is TGTGCCAGCTCACCGGATCTTGACAGGGACACTGAAGCTTTCTTT. Translation: CASSPDLDRDTEAFF. The chain recombines TRBV18 with TRBJ1-1, with 7 bases lining up with TRBD1. The V and J ends lost 3 bases and 3 bases, in that order; junction bases with no gene match: 7. CDR3 length equals 15 residues. CDR1 is KGHSH and CDR2 is LQKENI in the germline V gene.

J is TRBJ1-1 and V is TRBV15; a possible D gene is TRBD1 (5 bases). V lost 0 bases and J 1 base, leaving 12 bases between the germline ends. The V gene's germline CDR1 is LNHNV and CDR2 YYDKDF (reference sequence). The CDR3 is 16 amino acids. This CDR3 is CATSRDLFGANTEAFF. CDR3 DNA sequence: TGTGCCACCAGCAGAGATCTTTTCGGGGCGAACACTGAAGCTTTCTTT. The whole variable domain, remainder taken from reference TRBV15 and TRBJ1-1, is DAMVIQNPRYQVTQFGKPVTLSCSQTLNHNVMYWYQQKSSQAPKLLFHYYDKDFNNEADTPDNFQSRRPNTSFCFLDIRSPGLGDTAMYLCATSRDLFGANTEAFFGQGTRLTVV.